Shown below are 2 T cell receptor beta chains from a single sample sequenced in a study of regulatory T cells in long-lasting Graves disease. The time point is: newly diagnosed GD, antithyroid drugs for less than 3 months. Construction of the TCR library relied on RNA isolated from PBMCs. TCR beta libraries were built with iRepertoire HTBI primers and Arm-PCR of CDR3 regions. Each CDR3 protein is one row after TCRdb ran MiXCR on the multiplex PCR reads. The sample has around 460,000 distinct CDR3 sequences, around 13% seen once. The same sample was also used in a study of T cells in Graves' hyperthyroidism and ophthalmopathy.

Sequences were derived from peripheral blood mononuclear cells (PBMCs), sampled at new diagnosis, from a patient treated with antithyroid drugs. These receptors were collected from a woman aged 50 to 60 with Graves disease.

CDR3 DNA sequence: TGTGCCACCCTGAGGGAGGGACTAGCGGGAGGTGGTGAGCAGTTCTTC. Protein sequence: CATLREGLAGGGEQFF. This chain links TRBV6-1 with TRBJ2-1; TRBD2 agrees at 15 bases. Trimming took 10 bases from V and 9 from J; bases not matched to a gene: 13. This CDR3 comprises 16 residues. Germline CDR1 is MNHNS and CDR2 is SASEGT.

CDR3 region: CASSPDREKGGEKLFF. Written as DNA, the CDR3 is TGTGCCAGCAGTCCCGACAGGGAGAAGGGTGGAGAAAAACTGTTTTTT. The gene calls are TRBV12-3 or TRBV12-4 and TRBJ1-4, with 7 bases aligning to TRBD1. CDR3 length: 16 residues. Trimming at V came to 5 bases and at J to 8 bases, leaving 14 bases not matched to a gene.